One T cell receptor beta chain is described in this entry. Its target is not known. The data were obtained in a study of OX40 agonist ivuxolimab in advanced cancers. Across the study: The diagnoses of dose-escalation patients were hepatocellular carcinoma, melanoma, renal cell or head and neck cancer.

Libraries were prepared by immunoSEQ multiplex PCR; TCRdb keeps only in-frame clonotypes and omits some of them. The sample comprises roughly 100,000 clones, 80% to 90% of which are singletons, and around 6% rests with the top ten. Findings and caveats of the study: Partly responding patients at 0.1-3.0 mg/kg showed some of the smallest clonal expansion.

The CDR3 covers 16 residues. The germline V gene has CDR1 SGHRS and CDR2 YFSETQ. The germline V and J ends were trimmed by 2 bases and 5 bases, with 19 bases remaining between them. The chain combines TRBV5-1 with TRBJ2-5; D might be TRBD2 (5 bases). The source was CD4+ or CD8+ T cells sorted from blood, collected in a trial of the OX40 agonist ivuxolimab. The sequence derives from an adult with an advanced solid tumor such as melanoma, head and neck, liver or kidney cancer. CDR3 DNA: TGCGCCAGCAGCTTACCTATCAGCGGTGGACGGGAGACCCAGTACTTC. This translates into CASSLPISGGRETQYF.